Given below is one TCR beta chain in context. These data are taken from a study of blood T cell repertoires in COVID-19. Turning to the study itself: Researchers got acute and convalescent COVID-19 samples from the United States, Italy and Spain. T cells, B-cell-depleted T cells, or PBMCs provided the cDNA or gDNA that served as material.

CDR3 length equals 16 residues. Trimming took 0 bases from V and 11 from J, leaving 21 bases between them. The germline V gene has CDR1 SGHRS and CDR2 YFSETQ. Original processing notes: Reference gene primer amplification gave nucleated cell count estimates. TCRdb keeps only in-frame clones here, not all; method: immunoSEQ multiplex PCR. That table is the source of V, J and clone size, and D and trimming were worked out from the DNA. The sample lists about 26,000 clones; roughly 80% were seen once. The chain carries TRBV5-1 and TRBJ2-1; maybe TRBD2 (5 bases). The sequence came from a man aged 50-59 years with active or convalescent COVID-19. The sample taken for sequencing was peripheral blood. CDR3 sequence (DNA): TGCGCCAGCAGCTTGGTTCGTCAAGATACGCGGGTGAAGCAGTTCTTC. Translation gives CASSLVRQDTRVKQFF.